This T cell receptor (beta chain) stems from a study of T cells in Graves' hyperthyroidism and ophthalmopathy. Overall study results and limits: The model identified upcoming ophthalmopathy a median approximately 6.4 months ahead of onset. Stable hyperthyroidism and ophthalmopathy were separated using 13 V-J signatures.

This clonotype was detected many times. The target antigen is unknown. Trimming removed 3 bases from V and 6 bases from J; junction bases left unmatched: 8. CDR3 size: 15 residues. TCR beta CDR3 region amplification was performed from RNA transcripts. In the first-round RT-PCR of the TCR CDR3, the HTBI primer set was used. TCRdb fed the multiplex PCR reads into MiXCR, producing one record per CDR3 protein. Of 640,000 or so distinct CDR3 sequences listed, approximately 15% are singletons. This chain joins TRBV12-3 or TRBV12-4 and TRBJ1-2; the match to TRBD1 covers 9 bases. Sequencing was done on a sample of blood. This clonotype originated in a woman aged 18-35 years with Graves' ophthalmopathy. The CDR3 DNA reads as TGTGCCAGCAGTTTTCGTACAGGGGGCGCCGATGGCTACACCTTC. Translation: CASSFRTGGADGYTF.